A selection of T cell receptor beta chains follows, all from one sample in a study of CD8+ T cells in alopecia areata. Clones were sequenced by immunoSEQ multiplex PCR, and TCRdb holds only the in-frame ones, with some missing. Counted here are approximately 150,000 clones, about three fifths occurring once; the ten biggest clones make up approximately 4.3%. Input material: CD4+ T cells sorted from blood. These receptors were taken from a human donor in good health. CDR3s include the opening cysteine and the closing phenylalanine or tryptophan. The order of the fields is V gene, J gene, clone size, D gene, CDR3 length, CDR3 DNA, CDR3 protein. The D gene is left open where the match is weak. A clone size is listed for some rows: how often the clone was seen (once, few, many), or a class if it is expanded.

TRBV30	TRBJ1-6	once	.	15	TGTGCCTGGAGACCAGTGGGGCCCCAAAGGTCACCCCTCCACTTT	CAWRPVGPQRSPLHF
TRBV25-1	TRBJ1-5	.	.	13	TGTGCCAGCAGTGTGGGGATCAGTCAGCCCCAGCATTTT	CASSVGISQPQHF
TRBV10-3	TRBJ2-3	.	TRBD2	14	TGTGCCATCAGTCCCGGCGGGGGGACAGATACGCAGTATTTT	CAISPGGGTDTQYF
TRBV11-2	TRBJ2-1	.	TRBD2	15	TGTGCCAGCAGCTCGACTAGCGGGAAGACTAGTGAGCAGTTCTTC	CASSSTSGKTSEQFF
TRBV5-4	TRBJ2-7	.	.	13	TGTGCCACAGAAGGCCGGGAGAGCCACGAGCAGTACTTC	CATEGRESHEQYF
TRBV5-4	TRBJ1-1	once	.	13	TGTGCCAGCAGCGGACCCGGTAGGACTGAAGCTTTCTTT	CASSGPGRTEAFF
TRBV28	TRBJ1-1	few	TRBD1	13	TGTGCCATCAGACACAGGGGGTTCACTGAAGCTTTCTTT	CAIRHRGFTEAFF
TRBV6-6	TRBJ2-6	.	.	16	TGTGCCAGCAGTTACCTCTTGGGGCAGGAGGCCAACGTCCTGACTTTC	CASSYLLGQEANVLTF
TRBV29-1	TRBJ2-1	.	.	10	TGCAGCGTTGGACACAATGAGCAGTTCTTC	CSVGHNEQFF
TRBV29-1	TRBJ1-2	.	.	14	TGCAGCCTAGCACAGGGTCCCCCCCTCTATGGCTACACCTTC	CSLAQGPPLYGYTF
TRBV29-1	TRBJ1-1	.	TRBD1	12	TGCAGCACCGGACAGGGGGGCACTGAAGCTTTCTTT	CSTGQGGTEAFF
TRBV28	TRBJ2-7	.	.	14	TGTGCCAGCAGATCCGGGACCGCCCTGGTCGGGCAGTACTTC	CASRSGTALVGQYF
TRBV4-1	TRBJ2-1	.	.	12	TGCGCCAGCAGCCCTGTACTCGGCGAGCAGTTCTTC	CASSPVLGEQFF
TRBV10-3	TRBJ2-7	few	TRBD1	15	TGTGCCATCAGTGAGCAAGGACAGGGAAGGTACGAGCAGTACTTC	CAISEQGQGRYEQYF
TRBV19	TRBJ2-7	.	.	13	TGTGCCAGTAGGGGCAGGGGAATCTACGAGCAGTACTTC	CASRGRGIYEQYF
TRBV5-4	TRBJ2-5	.	.	14	TGTGCCAGCAGCTTGAGTGCGGGGCAAGAGACCCAGTACTTC	CASSLSAGQETQYF
TRBV2	TRBJ2-4	.	.	13	TGTGCCAGCAGTGAAGCGGGAGAAAACATTCAGTACTTC	CASSEAGENIQYF
TRBV5-8	TRBJ1-5	few	TRBD1	16	TGTGCCAGCAGCTATCACAGGGGAGGGAGCAATCAGCCCCAGCATTTT	CASSYHRGGSNQPQHF
TRBV5-6	TRBJ1-2	.	.	16	TGTGCCAGCAGACGACCGTTCGGGGGTTTCGTGGATGGCTACACCTTC	CASRRPFGGFVDGYTF
TRBV29-1	TRBJ2-5	.	.	12	TGCAGCGGGACTCGGTGGACGGAGACCCAGTACTTC	CSGTRWTETQYF
TRBV2	TRBJ2-7	.	.	11	TGTGCCAGCAGGGGCAGCTACGAGCAGTACTTC	CASRGSYEQYF
TRBV5-1	TRBJ2-1	.	.	13	TGCGCCAGCAGCTTCTGGGGGAGGAATGAGCAGTTCTTC	CASSFWGRNEQFF
TRBV6-1	TRBJ2-7	.	.	14	TGTGCCAGCTTAAGGGCAGGGGCATCGTACGAGCAGTACTTC	CASLRAGASYEQYF
TRBV9	TRBJ2-1	.	.	14	TGTGCCAGCAGCGTGCGGGACCTGGGGAATGAGCAGTTCTTC	CASSVRDLGNEQFF
TRBV29-1	TRBJ2-7	.	TRBD2	12	TGCAGCGTTCGGTCTAGCGGCTACGAGCAGTACTTC	CSVRSSGYEQYF
TRBV18	TRBJ2-3	.	TRBD2	16	TGTGCCAGCTCACCATCACTCGGTAGCGGGACAGATACGCAGTATTTT	CASSPSLGSGTDTQYF
TRBV10-3	TRBJ1-1	.	.	14	TGTGCCATCAGGGGACGGACAGAGAACACTGAAGCTTTCTTT	CAIRGRTENTEAFF
TRBV11-2	TRBJ2-6	.	.	13	TGTGCCAGCAGCCGGACTGGGGCCAACGTCCTGACTTTC	CASSRTGANVLTF
TRBV15	TRBJ2-3	.	.	16	TGTGCCACCAGCAGTTCGAAGAGACTAGTCACAGATACGCAGTATTTT	CATSSSKRLVTDTQYF
TRBV29-1	TRBJ2-3	.	TRBD1	14	TGCAGCGCTGACAGGGGGTGGGGCCCAGATACGCAGTATTTT	CSADRGWGPDTQYF
TRBV11-2	TRBJ2-1	.	.	14	TGTGCCAGCAGCATGGGTGGGAGCTACAATGAGCAGTTCTTC	CASSMGGSYNEQFF
TRBV14	TRBJ2-1	many	TRBD2	17	TGTGCCAGCAGCCAAGGTAGGGGTAGCGGGAGAGGCAATGAGCAGTTCTTC	CASSQGRGSGRGNEQFF
TRBV29-1	TRBJ2-3	.	.	11	TGCAGCGTTGTGGACACAGATACGCAGTATTTT	CSVVDTDTQYF
TRBV29-1	TRBJ1-1	few	.	15	TGCAGCGTTCTCAGTCGGAGGGGGATGAACACTGAAGCTTTCTTT	CSVLSRRGMNTEAFF
TRBV30	TRBJ2-3	few	TRBD1	12	TGTGCCTGGAGTGTGGGGACAGCTACGCAGTATTTT	CAWSVGTATQYF
TRBV29-1	TRBJ2-5	.	.	12	TGCAGCGTGATCAGGTACCAAGAGACCCAGTACTTC	CSVIRYQETQYF
TRBV29-1	TRBJ2-2	.	TRBD2	14	TGCAGCGCCCTAGCGGAAAAGAACACCGGGGAGCTGTTTTTT	CSALAEKNTGELFF
TRBV4-1	TRBJ1-3	few	.	14	TGCGCCAGCAGCCAACTGCTCTCTGGAAACACCATATATTTT	CASSQLLSGNTIYF
TRBV4-1	TRBJ2-2	few	.	17	TGCGCCAGCAGCCCGGGACTGATCTTCTCTGGCACCGGGGAGCTGTTTTTT	CASSPGLIFSGTGELFF